The 16 T cell receptor beta chains below come from one sample, sequenced in a study. TCRdb reanalysed the 5' RACE reads using MiXCR and keeps one entry per CDR3 protein. This sample carries about 4,900 distinct CDR3 sequences, 70% to 85% of them seen once, and the ten largest clones take more than 3.5%. Cells sorted as Tregs were CD4+, CD25+ and CD127-/low. Sequences were obtained from Tregs sorted from blood. These receptors all come from a female donor with breast cancer.

The chain employs TRBV7-8 and TRBJ2-5; 10 bases agree with TRBD1. Germline assignment: CDR1 SGHVS and CDR2 FQNEAQ. Germline trimming cut 5 bases from V and 3 bases from J; bases unmatched to any gene: 9. The CDR3 is 16 amino acids. CDR3 in amino acids: CASSTPGQGLKETQYF. DNA for the CDR3: TGTGCCAGCAGCACACCGGGACAGGGGTTAAAAGAGACCCAGTACTTC.

Of note for this clonotype: Here the CDR3 omits its conserved ending phenylalanine or tryptophan, so a read error is the likely source. This rearrangement joins TRBV12-5 to TRBJ1-3, with 9 bases matching TRBD1. Germline V gene lookup returns CDR1 LGHNT and CDR2 FRNRAP. The junction had 8 bases not matched to a gene; V was cut back by 6 bases and J by 2 bases. The CDR3 spans 16 residues. CDR3 sequence: CASGPPGQGTGNTIYL. DNA of the CDR3: TGTGCTAGTGGACCTCCGGGACAGGGAACTGGAAACACCATATATTTG.

The chain links TRBV20-1 to TRBJ2-2; D is possibly TRBD1 (6 bases). CDR3 size: 14 residues. CDR1 and CDR2 from the germline V gene are DFQATT and SNEGSKA (reference sequence). Deletions cut 1 base from V and 2 bases from J, with 8 bases between. The CDR3 here is CSARGTENTGELFF. The CDR3 DNA follows: TGCAGTGCTAGAGGGACAGAAAACACCGGGGAGCTGTTTTTT.

This clonotype was picked up one time. An end of the junction does not agree with germline; a read error may underlie this. The CDR3 nucleotides are TGTGCCAGCAGCTTGCTGAACACTGAAGCTTTCTTT. It translates to CASSLLNTEAFF. The chain couples TRBV5-1 to TRBJ1-1; D is unresolved. Germline lookup yields CDR1 SGHRS and CDR2 YFSETQ. This CDR3 spans 12 amino acids.

The chain is built from TRBV5-1 and TRBJ1-2, with TRBD1 identical over 9 bases. The CDR3 loop spans 19 amino acids. The ends lost 4 bases at V and 0 bases at J; junction bases unmatched: 16. Germline V lookup: CDR1 SGHRS, CDR2 YFSETQ. The CDR3 sequence: CASSPTAGTGSVANYGYTF. DNA for the CDR3: TGCGCCAGCAGCCCGACCGCCGGGACAGGGTCCGTCGCTAACTATGGCTACACCTTC.

Concerning this clonotype: The germline gene is not matched at one end of the junction; a read error may be the cause. V is TRBV4-2 and J is TRBJ2-4; D is perhaps TRBD2 (7 bases). Looked up from germline, CDR1 is LGHNA and CDR2 is YNFKEQ. This CDR3 has 14 amino acids. The CDR3 DNA is TGCGCCAGCAGCCAAGGGGGGGTTGTCGGCATTCAGTACTTC. Encoded protein: CASSQGGVVGIQYF.

In this sample, this clonotype turned up a few times. The chain joins TRBV6-6 to TRBJ2-5; a possible D gene is TRBD1 (6 bases). The CDR3 covers 13 residues. The V gene's germline CDR1 is MNHNY and CDR2 SVGAGI (reference sequence). The V end lost 7 bases, the J end lost 1 base, and 10 bases lay between the germline ends. This CDR3 reads CASTGHAQETQYF. CDR3 bases: TGTGCCAGCACGGGACACGCCCAAGAGACCCAGTACTTC.

The chain joins TRBV6-6 to TRBJ2-7; D might be TRBD2 (5 bases). The CDR3 covers 13 residues. V lost 0 bases and J lost 5, with 8 bases in between. Looked up from germline, CDR1 is MNHNY and CDR2 is SVGAGI (reference sequence). CDR3 coding DNA: TGTGCCAGCAGTTACTCGAACGGGGACGAGCAGTACTTC. Translation: CASSYSNGDEQYF.

For this clonotype: One junction end disagrees with the germline gene, perhaps due to a read error. This chain links TRBV7-7 with TRBJ2-5; 8 nucleotides match TRBD2. Germline loops: CDR1 SSHAT, CDR2 FNYEAQ (reference sequence). The CDR3 runs 15 residues. The CDR3 sequence: CASSLAAGVQETQYF. The CDR3 DNA follows: TGTGCTAGCAGCTTAGCAGCGGGGGTACAAGAGACCCAGTACTTC.

The chain employs TRBV12-2 and TRBJ2-2. TRBV12-2 is noted as a pseudogene. The length of the CDR3 is 15 residues. The CDR3 loop is CASRLARGDTGELFF. The CDR3 DNA reads TGTGCAAGTCGCTTAGCCCGTGGTGACACCGGGGAGCTGTTTTTT.

About this clonotype: At one end, the junction sequence differs from germline, possibly due to a read error. V and J are TRBV7-2 and TRBJ2-7; tentatively, D is TRBD2 (6 bases). The CDR3 consists of 14 residues. Germline V gene lookup returns CDR1 SGHTA and CDR2 FQGNSA. CDR3 nucleotides: TGTGCCAGCAGCTTAGGGGGGAGGTCCTCCGAGCAGTACTTC. It translates to CASSLGGRSSEQYF. The whole variable domain, filled in from reference TRBV7-2 and TRBJ2-7, reads GAGVSQSPSNKVTEKGKDVELRCDPISGHTALYWYRQSLGQGLEFLIYFQGNSAPDKSGLPSDRFSAERTGGSVSTLTIQRTQQEDSAVYLCASSLGGRSSEQYFGPGTRLTVT.

This clonotype appeared a single time. The chain carries TRBV6-5 and TRBJ2-1, with TRBD2 matching over 12 bases. V shed 7 bases, J shed 7 bases, and the junction held 8 bases outside the gene matches. CDR1 and CDR2 from the germline V gene are MNHEY and SVGAGI. This CDR3 contains 15 residues. CDR3 bases: TGTGCCAGCACCCGACTAGCGGGAGAGTATAATGAGCAGTTCTTC. Translation gives CASTRLAGEYNEQFF.

The V call is TRBV5-4, the J call TRBJ2-1; D is unresolved. From germline, CDR1 is SGHNT and CDR2 YYREEE (reference sequence). The CDR3 length is 12 residues. V lost 0 bases and J 4 bases, leaving 2 bases between the germline ends. Here the CDR3 DNA reads TGTGCCAGCAGCTTGGTTTACAATGAGCAGTTCTTC. Its translation is CASSLVYNEQFF.

The chain joins TRBV6-1 to TRBJ2-7, with D perhaps TRBD1 (6 bases). In germline, CDR1 is MNHNS, CDR2 SASEGT. The CDR3 extends over 11 amino acids. The ends were cut back, 6 bases at V and 7 bases at J, with 10 bases in the middle. CDR3 coding DNA: TGTGCCAGCAGAGACGACAGGGAGCAGTACTTC. It is translated as CASRDDREQYF.

This clonotype was seen a handful of times. This chain connects TRBV5-1 to TRBJ2-7, with 8 bases that match TRBD1. Germline V gene lookup returns CDR1 SGHRS and CDR2 YFSETQ. Trimming at V came to 0 bases and at J to 3 bases, leaving 5 bases not matched to a gene. The CDR3 consists of 15 residues. The CDR3 reads CASSLAGQGFYEQYF. CDR3 in DNA: TGCGCCAGCAGCTTGGCCGGACAGGGTTTCTACGAGCAGTACTTC.

This chain uses TRBV2 with TRBJ1-1; D gene uncertain. Germline V CDR1 and CDR2: SNHLY, FYNNEI. Trimming left V 2 bases short and J 6 bases short, with 10 bases between. The CDR3 consists of 13 residues. This CDR3 reads CASSEFALSEAFF. The DNA of the CDR3 is TGTGCCAGCAGTGAATTCGCCCTGTCTGAAGCTTTCTTT.